The clone carrying this T cell receptor (beta chain) showed up just a few times. Researchers ran the PCR with 60 Vbeta and 13 Jbeta primers. Measured with immunoSEQ multiplex PCR; TCRdb has only the in-frame clones, and not every one. Of about 170,000 clones in the sample, approximately 59% were seen once. This CDR3 has 14 amino acids. Trimming took off 7 bases at V and 4 bases at J, with 16 bases between the two ends. Germline values: CDR1 MNHEY, CDR2 SVGAGI. This entry comes from a study of cytomegalovirus exposure and HLA in healthy donors. This receptor was obtained from a man aged 35-49 years in good health and CMV-seronegative. The V gene is TRBV6-5, the J gene TRBJ1-1, with D possibly TRBD1 on 6 matching bases. Sequencing was performed on PBMCs. The CDR3, as DNA: TGTGCCAGCAACAAACAGGGCCCGGGCACTGAAGCTTTCTTT. Residues: CASNKQGPGTEAFF.